Presented here are 15 T cell receptor beta chains from one specimen sequenced in a study of T cell responses to AZD1222 COVID-19 vaccine. Measured with immunoSEQ multiplex PCR; TCRdb has only the in-frame clones, and not every one. This table holds 150,000 to 200,000 clones, 80% to 95% found once. Sequencing used peripheral blood, obtained on day 0 of AZD1222 vaccination. The source of these receptors is an adult in good health.

The V call is TRBV2, the J call TRBJ1-6, with 7 positions matching TRBD1. J was trimmed by 4 bases and V by 4 bases; bases with no gene match: 7. From germline, CDR1 is SNHLY and CDR2 FYNNEI. This CDR3 region has 16 residues. CDR3 coding DNA: TGTGCCAGCAGTGTTGCAGGGGGAGAATATAATTCACCCCTCCACTTT. This sequence encodes CASSVAGGEYNSPLHF.

The V call is TRBV7-2, the J call TRBJ2-3; D unclear. The V end lost 4 bases, the J end lost 2 bases, and 7 bases lay between the germline ends. CDR1 SGHTA and CDR2 FQGNSA come from the germline V gene. The CDR3 is 13 amino acids. The CDR3 is CASSSDFTDTQYF. Written as DNA, the CDR3 is TGTGCCAGCAGCTCCGACTTCACAGATACGCAGTATTTT.

This clone has just a few counts. The chain combines TRBV28 with TRBJ1-2; a possible D gene is TRBD1 (5 bases). Germline CDR1 reads MDHEN; CDR2 reads SYDVKM. There are 13 residues in the CDR3. Between the trimmed V and J ends, which lost 7 bases and 5 bases, there was a span of 14 bases. The CDR3 sequence: CASTIPGFYGYTF. Here the CDR3 DNA reads TGTGCCAGCACTATCCCAGGGTTTTATGGCTACACCTTC.

V and J are TRBV12-5 and TRBJ2-2; D gene uncertain. There are 17 residues in the CDR3. The germline V and J ends were trimmed by 0 bases and 6 bases, with 17 bases remaining between them. Germline V gives CDR1 LGHNT, CDR2 FRNRAP. The CDR3 nucleotides read TGTGCTAGTGGTTTGGTACCGGTACCCCAGAGAGCCGGGGAGCTGTTTTTT. This sequence encodes CASGLVPVPQRAGELFF. Looking up the rest from reference TRBV12-5 and TRBJ2-2 gives the full variable domain: DARVTQTPRHKVTEMGQEVTMRCQPILGHNTVFWYRQTMMQGLELLAYFRNRAPLDDSGMPKDRFSAEMPDATLATLKIQPSEPRDSAVYFCASGLVPVPQRAGELFFGEGSRLTVL.

This clone was observed once. The chain has TRBV20-1 and TRBJ2-7; D gene unclear. Looked up from germline, CDR1 is DFQATT and CDR2 is SNEGSKA (reference sequence). This CDR3 has 11 amino acids. Trimming removed 3 bases from V and 0 bases from J, with 3 bases in between. The CDR3 region is CSARSSYEQYF. The CDR3 coding sequence is TGCAGTGCTAGGAGCTCCTACGAGCAGTACTTC.

The chain carries TRBV5-1 and TRBJ2-2; possible D gene TRBD1, 5 bases. The germline CDR1 and CDR2 sequences are SGHRS and YFSETQ. V dropped 4 bases and J dropped 0 bases, with 13 bases sitting between them. There are 16 residues in the CDR3. CDR3: CASSTWTLSNTGELFF. The CDR3 bases are TGCGCCAGCAGCACATGGACACTATCGAACACCGGGGAGCTGTTTTTT.

The rearrangement links TRBV30 to TRBJ1-2; the D gene is possibly TRBD1 (5 bases). V was clipped by 0 bases and J by 8 bases, with 19 bases between them. This CDR3 contains 15 residues. Germline CDR1 is GTSNPN and CDR2 is SVGIG (reference sequence). CDR3 loop: CAWSVQDRGTEGYTF. As DNA, the CDR3 is TGTGCCTGGAGTGTCCAGGATAGGGGAACGGAGGGCTACACCTTC.

The V call is TRBV18, the J call TRBJ2-7, with TRBD1 as a possible D gene (6 bases). CDR3 length: 14 amino acids. Germline CDR1 reads KGHSH; CDR2 reads LQKENI. Deletions cut 3 bases from V and 4 bases from J, with 13 bases between. The CDR3 sequence is CASSPDRNKYEQYF. In DNA form, the CDR3 reads TGTGCCAGCTCACCGGACAGAAACAAGTACGAGCAGTACTTC.

The chain has TRBV5-1 and TRBJ2-3, with D unresolved. Per germline, CDR1 SGHRS and CDR2 YFSETQ. CDR3 length: 15 amino acids. Trimming shortened V by 4 bases and J by 2 bases, and 14 bases separated the two germline ends. The CDR3 region has the DNA TGCGCCAGCAGCGTTGACACAGATTCCACAGATACGCAGTATTTT. This sequence encodes CASSVDTDSTDTQYF.

V usage is TRBV28 and J usage is TRBJ2-6, with unresolved D. This CDR3 comprises 14 residues. The V gene's germline CDR1 is MDHEN and CDR2 SYDVKM. With 6 bases removed from V and 0 bases from J, the gap between germline ends came to 6 bases. The CDR3 DNA is TGTGCCAGCAGGGTTTACTCTGGGGCCAACGTCCTGACTTTC. Its translation is CASRVYSGANVLTF.

The chain is built from TRBV5-4 and TRBJ2-1, with 11 bases aligning to TRBD2. CDR1 is SGHNT and CDR2 is YYREEE in the germline V gene (reference sequence). V was clipped by 4 bases and J by 8 bases; unmatched bases: 8. The CDR3 has 15 residues. The CDR3 DNA sequence: TGTGCCAGCAGCACAACTAGCGGGAGTACCGATGAGCAGTTCTTC. Protein product: CASSTTSGSTDEQFF.

Comments on this clone: Other DNA sequences in this sample translate to the same CDR3. The genes are TRBV7-2 and TRBJ2-5; D unclear. CDR1 and CDR2 from the germline V gene are SGHTA and FQGNSA. This CDR3 has 11 amino acids. Between the trimmed V and J ends, which lost 0 bases and 4 bases, there was a span of 0 bases. CDR3 nucleotides: TGTGCCAGCAGCTTAGCAGAGACCCAGTACTTC. It codes for CASSLAETQYF.

This clone was seen once. The chain has TRBV27 and TRBJ1-2; D gene unclear. Trimming stripped 3 bases from V and 7 bases from J, with 12 bases between. The germline gives CDR1 MNHEY, CDR2 SMNVEV (reference sequence). This CDR3 has 13 amino acids. The CDR3 spells CASSFSGGRGYTF. The CDR3 bases are TGTGCCAGCAGTTTTAGCGGAGGCCGTGGCTACACCTTC.

The V call is TRBV7-7, the J call TRBJ1-3; tentatively, D is TRBD1 (5 bases). CDR3 size: 12 residues. CDR1 and CDR2 from the germline V gene are SSHAT and FNYEAQ (reference sequence). CDR3 sequence (DNA): TGTGCTATCCTAGGAGGGGAGAACACCATATATTTT. Translation: CAILGGENTIYF. Full variable domain (missing parts from reference TRBV7-7 and TRBJ1-3): GAGVSQSPRYKVTKRGQDVTLRCDPISSHATLYWYQQALGQGPEFLTYFNYEAQPDKSGLPSDRFSAERPEGSISTLTIQRTEQRDSAMYRCAILGGENTIYFGEGSWLTVV.

This chain connects TRBV11-2 to TRBJ2-7; possibly TRBD2 for D (6 bases). This CDR3 spans 14 amino acids. Trimming shortened V by 4 bases and J by 3 bases, and 13 bases separated the two germline ends. In germline, CDR1 is SGHAT, CDR2 FQNNGV. The CDR3 region is CASSSAGLIYEQYF. The DNA of the CDR3 is TGTGCCAGCAGCTCCGCGGGACTGATCTACGAGCAGTACTTC. Complete variable domain (other parts from reference TRBV11-2 and TRBJ2-7): EAGVAQSPRYKIIEKRQSVAFWCNPISGHATLYWYQQILGQGPKLLIQFQNNGVVDDSQLPKDRFSAERLKGVDSTLKIQPAKLEDSAVYLCASSSAGLIYEQYFGPGTRLTVT.